These 20 T cell receptor beta chains were all obtained from the same sample, sequenced in a study of T cells in Graves' hyperthyroidism and ophthalmopathy. Template material for amplifying TCR beta CDR3 regions consisted of RNA transcripts. First-round RT-PCR of the TCR CDR3 relied on the HTBI primer set. TCRdb itself ran the multiplex PCR reads through MiXCR, one entry per CDR3 protein. The table shows roughly 720,000 distinct CDR3 sequences, with 17% occurring only once. Material for sequencing was blood. The receptors were gathered from a man between 50 and 59 years old with Graves' hyperthyroidism.

In its sample, this clonotype was seen many times. This chain joins TRBV28 and TRBJ2-1; unclear D gene. This CDR3 has 13 amino acids. Trimming pared 3 bases from V and 3 bases from J, leaving 6 bases between. Germline assignment: CDR1 MDHEN and CDR2 SYDVKM. CDR3: CASSFGVYNEQFF. For the CDR3, the DNA is TGTGCCAGCAGTTTCGGCGTCTACAATGAGCAGTTCTTC.

This clonotype has ten or more counts. V gene TRBV3-1 combines with J gene TRBJ2-7; the D gene is possibly TRBD1 (5 bases). This CDR3 contains 13 residues. Looked up from germline, CDR1 is LGHDT and CDR2 is YNNKEL (reference sequence). V dropped 1 base and J dropped 7 bases, with 11 bases sitting between them. CDR3 loop: CASSQVRGSEQYF. The CDR3 DNA reads as TGTGCCAGCAGCCAAGTTAGGGGAAGTGAGCAGTACTTC.

This clonotype has a handful of counts. The rearrangement uses TRBV6-2 or TRBV6-3 and TRBJ2-7, with 9 bases aligning to TRBD1. The CDR3 sequence is 16 residues long. CDR1 and CDR2 from the germline V gene are MNHEY and SVGEGT. Unmatched junction bases numbered 10, after V lost 2 bases and J lost 5 bases. The DNA of the CDR3 is TGTGCCAGCAGTTACCTACAGGGGGCAATCCAGGACGAGCAGTACTTC. Its translation is CASSYLQGAIQDEQYF.

The chain combines TRBV13 with TRBJ1-1; the D is unclear. This CDR3 has 14 residues. Trimming left V 5 bases short and J 1 base short, with 11 bases between. CDR1 PRHDT and CDR2 FYEKMQ come from the germline V gene (reference sequence). CDR3 protein: CASSETPPNTEAFF. As DNA, the CDR3 is TGTGCCAGCAGCGAAACACCGCCGAACACTGAAGCTTTCTTT. The full variable domain, completed using reference TRBV13 and TRBJ1-1, is AAGVIQSPRHLIKEKRETATLKCYPIPRHDTVYWYQQGPGQDPQFLISFYEKMQSDKGSIPDRFSAQQFSDYHSELNMSSLELGDSALYFCASSETPPNTEAFFGQGTRLTVV.

This clonotype has a handful of counts. The chain recombines TRBV30 with TRBJ2-1; 12 bases align to TRBD2. After removal of 4 bases from V and 0 bases from J, the junction contained 4 bases not matched to a gene. This CDR3 is 16 amino acids long. Looked up from germline, CDR1 is GTSNPN and CDR2 is SVGIG (reference sequence). CDR3 sequence: CAWTSGRASSYNEQFF. The CDR3 region has the DNA TGTGCCTGGACTAGCGGGAGGGCTAGCTCCTACAATGAGCAGTTCTTC.

In this sample, this clonotype turned up a few times. The chain joins TRBV28 to TRBJ2-7; possibly TRBD1 or TRBD2 for D (5 bases each). V dropped 6 bases and J dropped 0 bases, with 12 bases sitting between them. The CDR3 has 14 amino acids. CDR1 is MDHEN and CDR2 is SYDVKM in the germline V gene. CDR3: CASSASGTSYEQYF. For the CDR3, the DNA is TGTGCCAGCAGCGCCTCGGGGACCTCCTACGAGCAGTACTTC.

This clonotype was counted only a few times. Germline and junction disagree at one end, which may indicate a read error. The V call is TRBV6-2 or TRBV6-3, the J call TRBJ1-5; no clear D gene. The CDR3 spans 14 residues. CDR1 and CDR2 (germline): MNHEY, SVGEGT. The CDR3 DNA reads as TGTGCCAGCAGTTCACAAGGCGGGATTCAGTCCCAGCATTTT. Residues: CASSSQGGIQSQHF.

In regard to this clonotype: This could be a read error, since a much larger clone is one nucleotide away. The chain combines TRBV18 with TRBJ2-2; 7 nucleotides match TRBD1. In germline, CDR1 is KGHSH, CDR2 LQKENI. V trimming: 3 bases; J trimming: 4 bases; junction bases outside the gene matches: 11. The length of the CDR3 is 17 residues. CDR3 DNA: TGTGCCAGCTCACCTTACAGGGGAATGAGGATCACCGGGGAGCTGTTTTTT. Translating gives CASSPYRGMRITGELFF.

The V and J genes are TRBV27 and TRBJ2-7, with 8 bases aligning to TRBD1. The V and J ends lost 5 bases and 3 bases, in that order; junction bases with no gene match: 6. The CDR3 runs to 14 residues. Germline values: CDR1 MNHEY, CDR2 SMNVEV (reference sequence). The CDR3: CASSMTGDNYEQYF. The CDR3 region has the DNA TGTGCCAGCAGTATGACAGGGGATAACTACGAGCAGTACTTC.

This clonotype occurred many times. The rearrangement uses TRBV28 and TRBJ2-3, with TRBD2 matching over 7 bases. V gave up 3 bases and J gave up 4 bases; unmatched junction bases: 7. This CDR3 is 15 amino acids long. The germline CDR1 and CDR2 sequences are MDHEN and SYDVKM. CDR3 DNA: TGTGCCAGCAGTTTCCCCGGACTAGTGGCAGATACGCAGTATTTT. This sequence encodes CASSFPGLVADTQYF. The variable domain in full, completed from reference TRBV28 and TRBJ2-3, reads DVKVTQSSRYLVKRTGEKVFLECVQDMDHENMFWYRQDPGLGLRLIYFSYDVKMKEKGDIPEGYSVSREKKERFSLILESASTNQTSMYLCASSFPGLVADTQYFGPGTRLTVL.

This clonotype was found a few times. The V call is TRBV2, the J call TRBJ2-5; a weak D match, TRBD1 (5 bases). Germline V gene sequence: CDR1 SNHLY, CDR2 FYNNEI. This CDR3 has 13 residues. V was cut by 8 bases and J by 3 bases, with 13 bases left in between. CDR3 nucleotide sequence: TGTGCCAGCCTGCCGCCGACAGAAGAGACCCAGTACTTC. This codes for CASLPPTEETQYF.

Ten or more counts support this clonotype. This chain uses TRBV6-1 with TRBJ1-1, with D unclear. This CDR3 is 14 amino acids long. The germline V gene has CDR1 MNHNS and CDR2 SASEGT. Deletions cut 2 bases from V and 2 bases from J, with 9 bases between. The CDR3 coding sequence is TGTGCCAGCAGTGAACCGGGGTTCAACACTGAAGCTTTCTTT. Encoded protein: CASSEPGFNTEAFF.

Points on this clonotype: One end of the junction fails to match germline, which may point to a read error. The chain combines TRBV2 with TRBJ1-1, with D tentatively TRBD1 (6 bases). Per the germline V gene, CDR1 is SNHLY and CDR2 is FYNNEI. CDR3 length: 15 residues. The CDR3 spells CASTPWTVHGTEASF. In DNA form, the CDR3 reads TGTGCCAGCACACCATGGACAGTTCATGGTACTGAAGCTTCCTTT. Full variable domain (missing parts from reference TRBV2 and TRBJ1-1): EPEVTQTPSHQVTQMGQEVILRCVPISNHLYFYWYRQILGQKVEFLVSFYNNEISEKSEIFDDQFSVERPDGSNFTLKIRSTKLEDSAMYFCASTPWTVHGTEASFGQGTRLTVV.

This clonotype was picked up many times. The V call is TRBV2, the J call TRBJ2-1; 7 positions match TRBD1. V shed 7 bases and J 7 bases; nucleotides not matched to a gene: 7. CDR3 size: 13 residues. Germline lookup yields CDR1 SNHLY and CDR2 FYNNEI. CDR3 in amino acids: CASTDRVWNEQFF. The CDR3 DNA reads as TGTGCCAGCACCGACAGGGTTTGGAATGAGCAGTTCTTC.

This clonotype was seen only a few times. V is TRBV30 and J is TRBJ2-1, with 13 bases identical to TRBD2. This CDR3 has 21 residues. Germline V gene lookup returns CDR1 GTSNPN and CDR2 SVGIG (reference sequence). With 0 bases clipped from V and 0 bases from J, the junction kept 14 bases outside the gene matches. This chain's CDR3 is CAWSVPVTSGTSGNSYNEQFF. The DNA for the CDR3 is TGTGCCTGGAGTGTACCAGTCACCTCCGGGACTAGCGGGAACTCCTACAATGAGCAGTTCTTC.

This clonotype was picked up a small number of times. The chain combines TRBV7-9 with TRBJ2-3, with 7 bases fitting TRBD2. Germline-derived CDR1 and CDR2 are SEHNR and FQNEAQ (reference sequence). This CDR3 comprises 15 residues. With V trimmed by 1 base and J by 5 bases, 6 bases remained unmatched. This CDR3 is CASSLVVAGIDTQYF. The CDR3 DNA is TGTGCCAGCAGCTTAGTCGTAGCGGGCATAGATACGCAGTATTTT.

The gene calls are TRBV20-1 and TRBJ2-6, with 7 bases that match TRBD1. The CDR3 totals 15 residues. The ends lost 3 bases at V and 3 bases at J; junction bases unmatched: 5. Germline loops: CDR1 DFQATT, CDR2 SNEGSKA (reference sequence). CDR3 in amino acids: CSARAGGIGANVLTF. The CDR3 bases are TGCAGTGCTAGGGCAGGGGGAATTGGGGCCAACGTCCTGACTTTC.

This clonotype was counted only a few times. CDR3 nucleotides: TGTGCCACCGTTGGGGAGTCCTATAATTCACCCCTCCACTTT. This sequence encodes CATVGESYNSPLHF. The genes are TRBV6-1 and TRBJ1-6, with D hard to call. The germline V and J ends were trimmed by 10 bases and 1 base, with 11 bases remaining between them. CDR3 length equals 14 residues. Germline V gives CDR1 MNHNS, CDR2 SASEGT.

The rearrangement links TRBV12-3 or TRBV12-4 to TRBJ1-6, with 9 bases aligning to TRBD1. Trimming at V came to 8 bases and at J to 9 bases, leaving 5 bases not matched to a gene. The CDR3 length is 13 residues. The CDR3 loop is CASGTGKSSPLHF. The CDR3 bases are TGTGCCAGCGGGACAGGGAAGAGTTCACCCCTCCACTTT.

Notes on this clonotype: Given a much more abundant clone one base away, this may be a read error. The gene calls are TRBV27 and TRBJ2-1; TRBD2 matches 7 bases. Trimming cost V 7 bases and J 7 bases; bases outside gene matches: 13. The CDR3 covers 15 residues. The germline gives CDR1 MNHEY, CDR2 SMNVEV (reference sequence). This chain's CDR3 is CASTSIGGAGNEQFF. CDR3 bases: TGTGCCAGCACAAGTATAGGCGGAGCGGGAAATGAGCAGTTCTTC.